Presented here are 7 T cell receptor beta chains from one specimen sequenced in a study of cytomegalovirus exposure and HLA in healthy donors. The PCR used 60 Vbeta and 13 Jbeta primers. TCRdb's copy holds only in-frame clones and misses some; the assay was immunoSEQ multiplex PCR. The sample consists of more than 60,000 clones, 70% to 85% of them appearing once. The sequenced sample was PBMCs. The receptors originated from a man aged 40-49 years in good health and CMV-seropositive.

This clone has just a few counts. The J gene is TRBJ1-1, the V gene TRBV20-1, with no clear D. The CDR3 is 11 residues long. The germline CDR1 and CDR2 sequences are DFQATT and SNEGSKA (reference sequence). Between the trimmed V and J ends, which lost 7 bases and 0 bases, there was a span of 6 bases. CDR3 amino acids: CSVRVNTEAFF. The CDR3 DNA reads TGCAGTGTCCGCGTGAACACTGAAGCTTTCTTT.

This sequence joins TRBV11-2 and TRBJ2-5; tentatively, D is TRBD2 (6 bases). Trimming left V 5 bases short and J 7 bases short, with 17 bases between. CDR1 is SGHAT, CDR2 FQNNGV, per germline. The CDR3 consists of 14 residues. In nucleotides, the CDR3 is TGTGCCAGCAGCAGTGCTGGAGGGGCGGGGACCCAGTACTTC. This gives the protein CASSSAGGAGTQYF. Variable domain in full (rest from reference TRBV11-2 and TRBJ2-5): EAGVAQSPRYKIIEKRQSVAFWCNPISGHATLYWYQQILGQGPKLLIQFQNNGVVDDSQLPKDRFSAERLKGVDSTLKIQPAKLEDSAVYLCASSSAGGAGTQYFGPGTRLLVL.

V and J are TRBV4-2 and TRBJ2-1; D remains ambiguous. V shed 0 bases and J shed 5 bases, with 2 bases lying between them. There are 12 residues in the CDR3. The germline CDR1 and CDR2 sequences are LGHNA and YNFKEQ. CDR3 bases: TGTGCCAGCAGCCAAGACAACAATGAGCAGTTCTTC. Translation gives CASSQDNNEQFF.

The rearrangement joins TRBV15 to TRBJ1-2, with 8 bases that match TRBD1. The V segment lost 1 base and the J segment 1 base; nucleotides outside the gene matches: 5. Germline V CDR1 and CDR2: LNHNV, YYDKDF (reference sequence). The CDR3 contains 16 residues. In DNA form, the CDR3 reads TGTGCCACCAGCAGAGCTGGGACAGGTCTTAACTATGGCTACACCTTC. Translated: CATSRAGTGLNYGYTF.

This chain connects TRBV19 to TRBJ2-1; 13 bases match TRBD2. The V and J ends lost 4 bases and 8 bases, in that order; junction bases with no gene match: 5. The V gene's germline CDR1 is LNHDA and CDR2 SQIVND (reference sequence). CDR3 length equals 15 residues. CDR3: CASSRTSGSADEQFF. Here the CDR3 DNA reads TGTGCCAGTAGTAGGACTAGCGGGAGCGCCGATGAGCAGTTCTTC. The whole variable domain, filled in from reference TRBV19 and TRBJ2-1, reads DGGITQSPKYLFRKEGQNVTLSCEQNLNHDAMYWYRQDPGQGLRLIYYSQIVNDFQKGDIAEGYSVSREKKESFPLTVTSAQKNPTAFYLCASSRTSGSADEQFFGPGTRLTVL.

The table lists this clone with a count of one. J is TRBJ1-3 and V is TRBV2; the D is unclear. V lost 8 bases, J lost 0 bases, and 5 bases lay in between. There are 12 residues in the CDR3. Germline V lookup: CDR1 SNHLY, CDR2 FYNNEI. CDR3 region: CASEPSGNTIYF. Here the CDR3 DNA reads TGTGCCAGCGAGCCCTCTGGAAACACCATATATTTT.

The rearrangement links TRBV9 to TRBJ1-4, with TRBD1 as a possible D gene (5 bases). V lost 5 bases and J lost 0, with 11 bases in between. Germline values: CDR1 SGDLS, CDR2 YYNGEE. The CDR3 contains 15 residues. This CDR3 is CASSLRGATNEKLFF. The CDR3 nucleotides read TGTGCCAGCAGTTTACGGGGGGCAACTAATGAAAAACTGTTTTTT.